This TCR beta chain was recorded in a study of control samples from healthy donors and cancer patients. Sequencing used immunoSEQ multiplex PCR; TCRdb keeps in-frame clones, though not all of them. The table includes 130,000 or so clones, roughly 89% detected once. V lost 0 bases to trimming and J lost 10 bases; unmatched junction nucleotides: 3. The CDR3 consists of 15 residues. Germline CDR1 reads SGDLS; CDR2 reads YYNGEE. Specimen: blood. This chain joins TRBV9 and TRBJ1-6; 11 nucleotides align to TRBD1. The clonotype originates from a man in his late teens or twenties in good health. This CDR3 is CASSVGWTGGSPLHF. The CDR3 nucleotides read TGTGCCAGCAGCGTAGGCTGGACAGGGGGCTCACCCCTCCACTTT.